This entry lists 27 T cell receptor beta chains sequenced from one sample in a study of blood T cell repertoires in COVID-19. Profiled with immunoSEQ multiplex PCR; TCRdb holds only in-frame clones, not every one. The sample has roughly 280,000 clones; approximately 90% are singletons. Sequencing input: PBMCs or T cells enriched from blood (not recorded which). The source of these receptors is a middle-aged man who had been exposed to COVID-19.

The V call is TRBV9, the J call TRBJ1-2, with TRBD1 identical over 7 bases. The V gene end was trimmed by 3 bases and the J gene end by 6 bases; junction bases not matched to a gene: 8. Germline V gene sequence: CDR1 SGDLS, CDR2 YYNGEE. The CDR3 is 14 residues long. Here the CDR3 reads CASSERQGGDGYTF. The CDR3 DNA sequence: TGTGCCAGCAGCGAGAGACAGGGAGGAGATGGCTACACCTTC.

This clone was counted once. The V gene is TRBV27, the J gene TRBJ1-2, with D perhaps TRBD1 (5 bases). The CDR3 spans 15 residues. V lost 2 bases, J lost 1 base, and 11 bases lay in between. The V gene's germline CDR1 is MNHEY and CDR2 SMNVEV (reference sequence). The CDR3 bases are TGTGCCAGCAGTTTAAAGTCGACAGTTAACTATGGCTACACCTTC. This gives the protein CASSLKSTVNYGYTF.

This chain uses TRBV4-1 with TRBJ1-5, with D perhaps TRBD1 (5 bases). V dropped 0 bases and J dropped 3 bases, with 12 bases sitting between them. Germline V gene lookup returns CDR1 MGHRA and CDR2 YSYEKL. The CDR3 runs 16 residues. The CDR3, as DNA: TGCGCCAGCAGCCAAGATGGAACAGGATACAATCAGCCCCAGCATTTT. It yields the protein CASSQDGTGYNQPQHF.

The chain uses TRBV2 and TRBJ1-4; D ambiguous. The ends were cut back, 4 bases at V and 0 bases at J, with 6 bases in the middle. The germline CDR1 and CDR2 sequences are SNHLY and FYNNEI. The length of the CDR3 is 14 residues. Here the CDR3 reads CASSVQATNEKLFF. The CDR3 DNA follows: TGTGCCAGCAGTGTGCAGGCAACTAATGAAAAACTGTTTTTT.

The rearrangement joins TRBV2 to TRBJ2-1, with TRBD1 as a possible D gene (8 bases). CDR3 length: 14 amino acids. V was shortened by 10 bases and J by 5 bases, with 18 bases between the two germline ends. Germline V CDR1 and CDR2: SNHLY, FYNNEI. The CDR3 region has the DNA TGTGCCATCGCCCCCACAGGGGGGGACAATGAGCAGTTCTTC. This sequence encodes CAIAPTGGDNEQFF.

The rearrangement links TRBV5-4 to TRBJ2-2, with 7 bases fitting TRBD1. Germline assignment: CDR1 SGHNT and CDR2 YYREEE (reference sequence). V was clipped by 2 bases and J by 1 base; unmatched bases: 2. This CDR3 has 15 residues. The CDR3 DNA is TGTGCCAGCAGCTTAAGGGGGCTGAACACCGGGGAGCTGTTTTTT. Translating gives CASSLRGLNTGELFF.

As regards this clone: The junction shows a germline mismatch at one end, possibly a read error. This chain uses TRBV9 with TRBJ1-4; TRBD1 matches 8 bases. Germline CDR1 SGDLS, CDR2 YYNGEE. The CDR3 loop spans 17 amino acids. CDR3 loop: CVSSVAQGASTNEKLFF. The CDR3 DNA is TGTGTCAGCAGCGTCGCGCAGGGGGCGTCAACTAATGAAAAACTGTTTTTT.

The gene calls are TRBV10-3 and TRBJ1-1; tentative D call: TRBD1 (6 bases). The germline V and J ends were trimmed by 11 bases and 8 bases, with 18 bases remaining between them. The V gene's germline CDR1 is ENHRY and CDR2 SYGVKD. The CDR3 contains 12 residues. The CDR3 nucleotides read TGTGCCGTCAAGAAAGAGGGGACAGAAGCTTTCTTT. Its protein product is CAVKKEGTEAFF.

The chain carries TRBV6-5 and TRBJ2-1; 8 bases are a match to TRBD2. The CDR3 has 16 amino acids. Germline loops: CDR1 MNHEY, CDR2 SVGAGI. V gave up 0 bases and J gave up 3 bases; unmatched junction bases: 4. The CDR3 here is CASSYSSGRVYNEQFF. The CDR3 DNA reads as TGTGCCAGCAGTTACTCCTCCGGGAGGGTCTACAATGAGCAGTTCTTC.

The chain joins TRBV7-2 to TRBJ1-1; TRBD1 is a possible D gene (5 bases). Germline CDR1 reads SGHTA; CDR2 reads FQGNSA. The CDR3 is made up of 14 amino acids. V gave up 5 bases and J gave up 0 bases, with 10 bases separating them. The CDR3 protein is CASSPDRVNTEAFF. The CDR3 nucleotides read TGTGCCAGCAGCCCCGACAGAGTGAACACTGAAGCTTTCTTT. The full variable domain, completed using reference TRBV7-2 and TRBJ1-1, is GAGVSQSPSNKVTEKGKDVELRCDPISGHTALYWYRQSLGQGLEFLIYFQGNSAPDKSGLPSDRFSAERTGGSVSTLTIQRTQQEDSAVYLCASSPDRVNTEAFFGQGTRLTVV.

This chain joins TRBV19 and TRBJ1-2, with D hard to call. Germline V gene sequence: CDR1 LNHDA, CDR2 SQIVND (reference sequence). Trimming stripped 5 bases from V and 4 bases from J, with 14 bases between. The CDR3 is made up of 14 amino acids. The CDR3, as DNA: TGTGCCAGTAGTTTCGACAAAAATAGCTATGGCTACACCTTC. The encoded protein is CASSFDKNSYGYTF.

The rearrangement uses TRBV28 and TRBJ1-5; the D is unclear. From germline, CDR1 is MDHEN and CDR2 SYDVKM. This CDR3 is built from 16 residues. Trimming removed 1 base from V and 0 bases from J, with 10 bases in between. Here the CDR3 reads CASSLLARLSNQPQHF. DNA for the CDR3: TGTGCCAGCAGTTTATTAGCCAGACTTAGCAATCAGCCCCAGCATTTT.

The chain employs TRBV30 and TRBJ2-7; maybe TRBD2 (5 bases). The germline V gene encodes CDR1 GTSNPN and CDR2 SVGIG (reference sequence). The V gene lost 0 bases and the J gene lost 7 bases, with 19 bases spanning the gap. The CDR3 extends over 15 amino acids. The CDR3 sequence: CAWSVVSGLLGEQYF. CDR3 in DNA: TGTGCCTGGAGTGTGGTTTCAGGACTCCTGGGGGAGCAGTACTTC.

V usage is TRBV19 and J usage is TRBJ1-4; D remains ambiguous. The CDR3 has 13 residues. The germline V gene encodes CDR1 LNHDA and CDR2 SQIVND (reference sequence). The V end lost 5 bases, the J end lost 8 bases, and 12 bases lay between the germline ends. This chain's CDR3 is CASSSERREKLFF. DNA of the CDR3: TGTGCCAGTAGTTCCGAGCGGAGAGAAAAACTGTTTTTT.

The chain carries TRBV18 and TRBJ1-4, with 7 bases matching TRBD1. The junction had 1 base not matched to a gene; V was cut back by 3 bases and J by 3 bases. This CDR3 has 14 amino acids. From germline, CDR1 is KGHSH and CDR2 LQKENI. CDR3 DNA: TGTGCCAGCTCACCTGGGACAGCTAATGAAAAACTGTTTTTT. Encoded protein: CASSPGTANEKLFF.

The chain uses TRBV27 and TRBJ1-1; D possibly corresponds to TRBD1 (5 bases). CDR1 and CDR2 (germline): MNHEY, SMNVEV (reference sequence). The CDR3 loop spans 14 amino acids. The V end was cut by 0 bases, the J end by 1 base, with 6 bases between. The CDR3 is CASSLSQGNTEAFF. The DNA of the CDR3 is TGTGCCAGCAGTTTATCGCAGGGGAACACTGAAGCTTTCTTT.

V usage is TRBV19 and J usage is TRBJ2-4; 10 bases fit TRBD2. The CDR3 consists of 18 residues. Germline-derived CDR1 and CDR2 are LNHDA and SQIVND (reference sequence). After removal of 5 bases from V and 1 base from J, the junction contained 11 bases not matched to a gene. The CDR3 DNA reads as TGTGCCAGTAGTGGTCCAGCGGGAGGGCCCCGGGCCAAAAACATTCAGTACTTC. Translating gives CASSGPAGGPRAKNIQYF.

The V and J genes are TRBV12-5 and TRBJ1-2; D is possibly TRBD1 (5 bases). Germline V CDR1 and CDR2: LGHNT, FRNRAP. Trimming took 4 bases from V and 3 from J, leaving 12 bases between them. The CDR3 has 14 amino acids. CDR3 loop: CASGSTGAYYGYTF. Here the CDR3 DNA reads TGTGCTAGTGGTTCAACAGGAGCTTACTATGGCTACACCTTC.

The chain has TRBV19 and TRBJ1-4; unclear D gene. Germline V gene lookup returns CDR1 LNHDA and CDR2 SQIVND (reference sequence). The V gene lost 1 base and the J gene lost 0 bases, with 6 bases spanning the gap. The CDR3 has 15 residues. Here the CDR3 reads CASSIGGSTNEKLFF. For the CDR3, the DNA is TGTGCCAGTAGTATAGGTGGCTCAACTAATGAAAAACTGTTTTTT.

This clone was seen more than once but under ten times. This rearrangement joins TRBV5-1 to TRBJ1-5; the match to TRBD1 covers 7 bases. This CDR3 has 15 amino acids. Unmatched junction bases numbered 4, after V lost 0 bases and J lost 4 bases. Germline assignment: CDR1 SGHRS and CDR2 YFSETQ. The CDR3 region is CASSLAGGRNQPQHF. Here the CDR3 DNA reads TGCGCCAGCAGCTTGGCAGGGGGTCGTAATCAGCCCCAGCATTTT.

The genes are TRBV5-6 and TRBJ2-7, with no clear D. Germline CDR1 and CDR2: SGHDT and YYEEEE. V dropped 3 bases and J dropped 7 bases, with 11 bases sitting between them. The CDR3 extends over 12 amino acids. CDR3 in DNA: TGTGCCAGCAGCTCCCAAGACGGGGAGCAGTACTTC. Its protein product is CASSSQDGEQYF.

This rearrangement joins TRBV5-1 to TRBJ1-5; D might be TRBD1 (5 bases). CDR1 is SGHRS and CDR2 is YFSETQ in the germline V gene. The CDR3 extends over 15 amino acids. The V end was cut by 3 bases, the J end by 2 bases, with 12 bases between. CDR3 sequence: CASSWNGGGNQPQHF. The CDR3 nucleotides read TGCGCCAGCAGCTGGAATGGGGGGGGCAATCAGCCCCAGCATTTT.

The chain couples TRBV18 to TRBJ2-7, with 13 bases fitting TRBD2. V was clipped by 1 base and J by 0 bases; unmatched bases: 0. Germline V gives CDR1 KGHSH, CDR2 LQKENI. This CDR3 is 16 amino acids long. CDR3 nucleotides: TGTGCCAGCTCACCACGGACTAGCGGGGGCTCCTACGAGCAGTACTTC. It encodes CASSPRTSGGSYEQYF. The variable domain in full, with the rest retrieved from reference TRBV18 and TRBJ2-7, is NAGVMQNPRHLVRRRGQEARLRCSPMKGHSHVYWYRQLPEEGLKFMVYLQKENIIDESGMPKERFSAEFPKEGPSILRIQQVVRGDSAAYFCASSPRTSGGSYEQYFGPGTRLTVT.

This clone was counted once. The rearrangement uses TRBV15 and TRBJ1-2, with D possibly matching TRBD1 (5 bases). The CDR3 has 14 residues. Trimming took off 3 bases at V and 6 bases at J, with 14 bases between the two ends. Germline V gene sequence: CDR1 LNHNV, CDR2 YYDKDF (reference sequence). This CDR3 is CATSSREPTDGYTF. The CDR3, as DNA: TGTGCCACCAGCAGCAGGGAACCGACGGATGGCTACACCTTC.

V gene TRBV9 combines with J gene TRBJ2-1, with 13 positions matching TRBD2. Germline CDR1 is SGDLS and CDR2 is YYNGEE. The J segment lost 9 bases and the V segment lost 3 bases, leaving 9 bases of the junction unmatched. This CDR3 has 16 residues. Written as DNA, the CDR3 is TGTGCCAGCAGCGAATATACTAGCGGGAGGGCCGGTGAGCAGTTCTTC. Translating gives CASSEYTSGRAGEQFF.

The V gene is TRBV28, the J gene TRBJ2-2; 7 bases are shared with TRBD1. Germline trimming cut 9 bases from V and 2 bases from J; bases unmatched to any gene: 3. Germline V lookup: CDR1 MDHEN, CDR2 SYDVKM. The CDR3 sequence is 13 residues long. In nucleotides, the CDR3 is TGTGCCAGTGACAGGGCAAACACCGGGGAGCTGTTTTTT. This sequence encodes CASDRANTGELFF.

The rearrangement links TRBV7-6 to TRBJ1-5; no reliable D call. Trimming shortened V by 5 bases and J by 7 bases, and 12 bases separated the two germline ends. Germline V gene lookup returns CDR1 SGHVS and CDR2 FNYEAQ. This CDR3 comprises 13 residues. CDR3 bases: TGTGCCAGCAGCCTTAGCCCGCTACAGCCCCAGCATTTT. Amino acids: CASSLSPLQPQHF.